This TCR beta chain was identified during a study of blood T cell repertoires in COVID-19. The overall study: Sites in the United States, Italy and Spain provided acute and convalescent COVID-19 samples.

The assay was immunoSEQ multiplex PCR, and TCRdb's table has in-frame clones only and misses some. The sample lists about 160,000 clones, approximately 81% occurring once. This sequence originates from a human donor with acute or convalescent COVID-19. The donor label of this sample is uncertain. The sequencing input was peripheral blood.

The CDR3 region is CASSQRGGGTEAFF. In nucleotides, the CDR3 is TGTGCCAGCAGCCAGCGCGGGGGTGGGACGGAAGCTTTCTTT. The rearrangement links TRBV3-1 (or the pseudogene TRBV3-2) to TRBJ1-1, with D possibly matching TRBD1 (5 bases). The germline CDR1 and CDR2 sequences are LGHDT and YNNKEL (reference sequence). The V gene lost 3 bases and the J gene lost 8 bases, with 16 bases spanning the gap. CDR3 length equals 14 residues.